This note documents a single T cell receptor (beta chain) sequence. What it recognizes is unknown. The data were obtained in a study of siplizumab effects on memory and regulatory T cells. Study results and limitations: Alloreactive sequences traceable to unstimulated CD4+ memory cells declined significantly under siplizumab. No more than a minor fraction of alloreactive clones could be traced back to unstimulated subsets. The study found naive T cells seemingly more diverse than memory cells and seemingly major alloresponse contributors.

CDR3 length: 13 residues. V gave up 3 bases and J gave up 2 bases, with 8 bases separating them. Germline V lookup: CDR1 MDHEN, CDR2 SYDVKM. Sequenced by immunoSEQ multiplex PCR; TCRdb stores in-frame clones only, minus some. Here the sample spans around 87,000 clones, 85% to 90% being singletons. This TCR was recovered from a human donor in good health. The sequenced material came from CD4+ T cells sorted from blood. The rearrangement uses TRBV28 and TRBJ2-7; D unresolved. In nucleotides, the CDR3 is TGTGCCAGCAGTTTCAACATCGCCTACGAGCAGTACTTC. Translated, it gives CASSFNIAYEQYF.